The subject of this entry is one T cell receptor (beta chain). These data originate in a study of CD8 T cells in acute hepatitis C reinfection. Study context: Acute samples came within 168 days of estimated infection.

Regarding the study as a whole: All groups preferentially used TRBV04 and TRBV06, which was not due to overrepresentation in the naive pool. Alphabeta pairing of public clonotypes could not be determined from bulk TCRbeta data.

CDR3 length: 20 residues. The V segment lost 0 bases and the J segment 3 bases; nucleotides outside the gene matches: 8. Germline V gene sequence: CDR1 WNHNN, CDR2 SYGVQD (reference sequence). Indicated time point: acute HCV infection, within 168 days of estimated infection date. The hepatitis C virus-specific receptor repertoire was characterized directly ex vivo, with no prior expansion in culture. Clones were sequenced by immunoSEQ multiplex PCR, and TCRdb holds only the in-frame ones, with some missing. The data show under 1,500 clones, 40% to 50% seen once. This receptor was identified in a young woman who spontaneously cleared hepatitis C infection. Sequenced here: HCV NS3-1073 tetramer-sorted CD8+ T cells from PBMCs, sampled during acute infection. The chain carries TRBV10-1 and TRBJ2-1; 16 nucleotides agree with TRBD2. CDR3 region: CASSESFGTSGRARYNEQFF. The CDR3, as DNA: TGCGCCAGCAGTGAGTCGTTCGGGACTAGCGGGAGGGCCCGCTACAATGAGCAGTTCTTC.